What follows is one TCR beta chain and its context. The antigen remains undetermined. It was autoimmune disease history or systemic immunosuppression that excluded patients. The CDR3 runs to 16 residues. These data are taken from a study of OX40 agonist ivuxolimab in advanced cancers. About the research overall: Clinicians treated patients with ivuxolimab, an agonistic anti-OX40 (CD134) antibody. Study results and limitations: Clonal expansion from baseline to week 6 occurred in both CD4+ and CD8+ T cells.

Assay: immunoSEQ multiplex PCR; the TCRdb copy retains only in-frame clones and omits some. The sample yields 45,000 to 75,000 clones, more than 75% seen once. The source was CD4+ or CD8+ T cells sorted from blood, collected in a trial of the OX40 agonist ivuxolimab. The chain employs TRBV21-1 and TRBJ1-5; the table names TRBD1, a call not compared with the DNA. TRBV21-1 counts as a pseudogene. The receptor was isolated from an adult with an advanced solid tumor such as melanoma, head and neck, liver or kidney cancer. CDR3 in amino acids: CASSKCNRGFSQPQHF. Written as DNA, the CDR3 is TGTGCCAGCAGCAAGTGCAACAGGGGTTTCTCGCAGCCCCAGCATTTT.